The TCR beta chain described here comes from a study of T cell changes during pregnancy in multiple sclerosis. Measured with immunoSEQ multiplex PCR; TCRdb has only the in-frame clones, and not every one. This sample has under 70,000 clones, with roughly nine tenths found just once. This CDR3 region has 15 residues. Per the germline V gene, CDR1 is SGHRS and CDR2 is YFSETQ. Trimming took off 0 bases at V and 8 bases at J, with 14 bases between the two ends. Material: CD4+ T cells from peripheral blood mononuclear cells, obtained after pregnancy. The chain has TRBV5-1 and TRBJ1-4; possibly TRBD1 for D (5 bases). This sequence originates from a female donor in good health, enrolled as a control in a pregnancy study. The CDR3 sequence is CASSLVSPRVEKLFF. The CDR3 nucleotides are TGCGCCAGCAGCTTGGTTTCGCCCAGGGTCGAAAAACTGTTTTTT.